The clone carrying this TCR beta chain came up many times. The antigen is undetermined. The data derive from a study of regulatory T cells in long-lasting Graves disease. Study in general: Persistent Graves' disease denoted over 5 years of antithyroid drugs plus positive TSH receptor antibodies. Study-wide results and caveats: There were preferences for TRBV28, TRBJ1-2 and TRBJ2-5 in persistent disease. Whereas nearly 1,000 public clonotypes were shared by new patients, persistent patients shared more, at 2,500 to 3,000.

CDR3 length: 18 residues. Germline lookup yields CDR1 SGHTA and CDR2 FQGNSA. V was clipped by 0 bases and J by 1 base; unmatched bases: 8. TCR beta libraries were built with iRepertoire HTBI primers and Arm-PCR of CDR3 regions. A single record per CDR3 protein comes from TCRdb applying MiXCR to the multiplex PCR reads. This sample has 400,000 to 600,000 distinct CDR3 sequences; roughly 21% occur once, and the top ten carry roughly 7.7%. Described time point: persistent/refractory GD, antithyroid drugs over 5 years with positive TRAb. RNA isolated from PBMCs was used to make the TCR library. In Xi'an, China, an endocrinology department was the source of patients.

This specimen was peripheral blood mononuclear cells (PBMCs), taken when the disease was refractory, from a patient treated with antithyroid drugs. This clonotype was sampled from a female donor with Graves disease. The V gene is TRBV7-2, the J gene TRBJ2-5, with TRBD2 matching over 10 bases. For the CDR3, the DNA is TGTGCCAGCAGCTTAGCGCTTTCTCTAGCGGGAGTCCAAGAGACCCAGTACTTC. It specifies CASSLALSLAGVQETQYF.